A selection of T cell receptor beta chains follows, all from one sample in a study of T cell repertoires in cytomegalovirus infection. TCRdb reprocessed the reads via MiXCR and lists one record per CDR3 protein. The table includes more than 200,000 distinct CDR3 sequences, roughly 10% detected once. Sample: PBMCs. The source of these receptors is a human donor in good health (CMV status not recorded). Some clones in this sample may be carry-over from other donors' samples. The CDR3 runs from the conserved cysteine through the conserved F or W. The D gene is left open where the match is weak. Clone size is stated in some rows and not others, as once, few, many or a class when expanded.

J	size	D	V	length	DNA	CDR3
TRBJ2-5	many	.	TRBV7-2	13	TGTGCCAGCAGCGCCCGTTCAGGGGAGACCCAGTACTTC	CASSARSGETQYF
TRBJ2-2	many	.	TRBV7-2	18	TGTGCCAGCAGCTTAGCGCTGGCGGGATTCGCGAACACCGGGGAGCTGTTTTTT	CASSLALAGFANTGELFF
TRBJ2-2	.	.	TRBV10-1	14	TGCGCCAGCAGTAATGGAAGGGGGTCAGGGGAGCTGTTTTTT	CASSNGRGSGELFF
TRBJ2-3	many	TRBD2	TRBV7-2	16	TGTGCCAGCAGCTTAGTGGGGACTAGCGGGGGGGATACGCAGTATTTT	CASSLVGTSGGDTQYF
TRBJ2-7	many	TRBD1	TRBV5-1	15	TGCGCCAGCAGCGTCCTCGGGACAGGGGATTTGGAGCAGTACTTC	CASSVLGTGDLEQYF
TRBJ1-4	.	TRBD1	TRBV4-3	14	TGCGCCAGCAGCTTGACAGGGGGAAATGAAAAACTGTTTTTT	CASSLTGGNEKLFF
TRBJ2-1	few	TRBD1	TRBV6-2/TRBV6-3	13	TGTGCCAGCAAGGGGACAGGGAACAATGAGCAGTTCTTC	CASKGTGNNEQFF
TRBJ1-1	few	.	TRBV14	14	TGTGCCAGCAGCCAATACAGTAAGTCCACTGAAGCTTTCTTT	CASSQYSKSTEAFF
TRBJ1-3	few	.	TRBV5-6	17	TGTGCCAGCAGCCCGGGCTGGGCTCGAGGGGCTGGAAACACCATATATTTT	CASSPGWARGAGNTIYF
TRBJ2-7	many	TRBD1	TRBV11-2	15	TGTGCCAGCAGCTTATCAGGACAGGTTAAATACGAGCAGTACTTC	CASSLSGQVKYEQYF
TRBJ2-3	few	.	TRBV30	15	TGTGCCTGGAGGTTTGGAGGGAGAGTAGGGGATACGCAGTATTTT	CAWRFGGRVGDTQYF
TRBJ2-3	many	TRBD1	TRBV20-1	12	TGCAGTGCAAGGACAGGAACAGATACGCAGTATTTT	CSARTGTDTQYF
TRBJ2-7	.	.	TRBV9	14	TGTGCCAGCAGCGTAGAACCAGGTCCCTACGAGCAGTACTTC	CASSVEPGPYEQYF
TRBJ2-1	many	.	TRBV5-1	15	TGCGCCAGCAGCTTGGATGGCAGGGGTAATAATGAGCAGTTCTTC	CASSLDGRGNNEQFF
TRBJ2-2	many	TRBD1	TRBV7-8	16	TGTGCCAGCAGCTACAAGTCTTGGGACAGGGGGCGAGAGCTGTTTTTT	CASSYKSWDRGRELFF
TRBJ2-2	many	.	TRBV7-2	13	TGTGCCAGCAGGACCCGGTACACCGGGGAGCTGTTTTTT	CASRTRYTGELFF
TRBJ2-3	many	TRBD2	TRBV4-2	17	TGTGCCAGCAGCCACGACGCTTGGACTAGCGGGTCAGATACGCAGTATTTT	CASSHDAWTSGSDTQYF
TRBJ2-3	many	.	TRBV7-9	13	TGTGCCAGCAGCCCGGGGGCGGGAGATACGCAGTATTTT	CASSPGAGDTQYF
TRBJ1-5	many	TRBD1	TRBV7-2	18	TGTGCCAGCAGCTTAGTTTCAGGGGGCGCGAAAAGCAATCAGCCCCAGCATTTT	CASSLVSGGAKSNQPQHF
TRBJ2-7	many	.	TRBV7-2	14	TGTGCCAGCAGCTTGGTACGATCCGGCTACGAGCAGTACTTC	CASSLVRSGYEQYF
TRBJ2-7	many	.	TRBV7-9	13	TGTGCCAGCAGCTTTTCCGGGACACGGGAGCAGTACTTC	CASSFSGTREQYF
TRBJ2-3	many	TRBD2	TRBV11-3	18	TGTGCCAGCAGCTTGGGACTGACTAGCGGGGGGGCTGGAGATACGCAGTATTTT	CASSLGLTSGGAGDTQYF
TRBJ2-7	many	.	TRBV7-2	12	TGTGCCAGCAGCGGCTACAGGGTCGAGCAGTACTTC	CASSGYRVEQYF
TRBJ2-7	.	.	TRBV6-2/TRBV6-3	10	TGTGCCAGCACTCGACAGGAGCAGTACTTC	CASTRQEQYF
TRBJ2-5	many	.	TRBV6-2/TRBV6-3	17	TGTGCCAGCAGACCGGCCGGGGTCGGGGGATACCAAGAGACCCAGTACTTC	CASRPAGVGGYQETQYF
TRBJ2-7	many	.	TRBV7-2	15	TGTGCCAGCAGCTTAGAAGGGTCGGGGTCCTACGAGCAGTACTTC	CASSLEGSGSYEQYF
TRBJ2-1	few	TRBD2	TRBV20-1	16	TGCAGTGCTAGCGCAACCCTAGCGGGATACTACAATGAGCAGTTCTTC	CSASATLAGYYNEQFF
TRBJ2-3	many	.	TRBV7-2	11	TGTGCCAGCAGCTATAGGGATACGCAGTATTTT	CASSYRDTQYF
TRBJ1-6	many	.	TRBV20-1	16	TGCAGTGCTAGAGCCCTTGGCTCAACCTATAATTCACCCCTCCACTTT	CSARALGSTYNSPLHF
TRBJ1-2	few	TRBD1	TRBV2	16	TGTGCCAGCAGTGCCGGGACAGGGGGCTATACGTATGGCTACACCTTC	CASSAGTGGYTYGYTF
TRBJ1-2	many	.	TRBV7-2	15	TGTGCCAGCAGCTTAGGCCCGGACACCGCTCGGGGCTACACCTTC	CASSLGPDTARGYTF
TRBJ2-1	.	.	TRBV19	15	TGTGCCAGTAGTATTGGCCAGAACGAGTACAATGAGCAGTTCTTC	CASSIGQNEYNEQFF
TRBJ1-1	few	.	TRBV6-2/TRBV6-3	16	TGTGCCAGCAGTTTCATCAGGGGACCCATGAACACTGAAGCTTTCTTT	CASSFIRGPMNTEAFF
TRBJ2-3	many	TRBD1	TRBV7-2	15	TGTGCCAGCAGCCTGGAGAGGGGGCGGGCAGATACGCAGTATTTT	CASSLERGRADTQYF
TRBJ1-6	many	.	TRBV6-1	13	TGTGCCAGCAGCGGACAGTATAATTCACCCCTCCACTTT	CASSGQYNSPLHF
TRBJ2-5	few	TRBD1	TRBV6-5	14	TGTGCCAGCAGTTATCCGGACAGGGGAGAGACCCAGTACTTC	CASSYPDRGETQYF
TRBJ1-5	many	.	TRBV7-8	15	TGTGCCAGCAGCTCAGGGGAGAGGGGCAATCAGCCCCAGCATTTT	CASSSGERGNQPQHF
TRBJ1-2	.	.	TRBV19	13	TGTGCCAGTAGTATAACGGGGGACGATGGCTACACCTTC	CASSITGDDGYTF
TRBJ1-2	few	TRBD1	TRBV20-1	14	TGCAGTGCTAGACTCTACCGGACAGGCCAGGGCTACACCTTC	CSARLYRTGQGYTF
TRBJ2-1	many	TRBD2	TRBV28	16	TGTGCCAGCAGTTTATTTACTAGCGGGAGTTACAATGAGCAGTTCTTC	CASSLFTSGSYNEQFF
TRBJ2-3	many	TRBD2	TRBV7-2	16	TGTGCCAGCAGCTTTTCACTAGCGGGACGTTCCGATACGCAGTATTTT	CASSFSLAGRSDTQYF
TRBJ1-1	.	.	TRBV6-1	13	TGTGCCAGCGATGACGGAGGGGCCACTGAAGCTTTCTTT	CASDDGGATEAFF